This TCR beta chain was captured by sequencing in a study of T-cell reconstitution after alpha-beta-depleted transplantation in children. V was pared by 5 bases and J by 2 bases, with 16 bases between. The germline V gene encodes CDR1 SGHTA and CDR2 FQGNSA. The CDR3 extends over 15 amino acids. As it was prepared, the TCRbeta library received unique molecular identifiers. Each CDR3 protein gets one entry after TCRdb re-called the PCR reads with MiXCR. The table includes hundreds of thousands of distinct CDR3 sequences, 10% to 15% detected once. The chain employs TRBV7-2 and TRBJ2-7; tentatively, D is TRBD1 (5 bases). Specimen: PBMCs, collected before TCRalphabeta/CD19-depleted stem cell transplant. This TCR was recovered from a girl aged 2-10 years with congenital amegakaryocytic thrombocytopenia, due to receive a stem cell transplant. The CDR3 loop is CASSGSVGVAYEQYF. The DNA of the CDR3 is TGTGCCAGCAGCGGATCCGTAGGGGTAGCCTACGAGCAGTACTTC.